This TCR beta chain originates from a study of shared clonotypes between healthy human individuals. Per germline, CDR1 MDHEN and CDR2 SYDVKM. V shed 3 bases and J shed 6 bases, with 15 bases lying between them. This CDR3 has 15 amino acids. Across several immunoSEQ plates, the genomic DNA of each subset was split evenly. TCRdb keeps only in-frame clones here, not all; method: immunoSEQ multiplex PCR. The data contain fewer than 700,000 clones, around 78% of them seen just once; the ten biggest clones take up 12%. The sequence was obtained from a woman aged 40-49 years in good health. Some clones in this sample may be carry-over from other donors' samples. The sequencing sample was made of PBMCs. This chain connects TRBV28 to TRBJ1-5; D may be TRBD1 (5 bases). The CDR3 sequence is CASSFFRGAGQPQHF. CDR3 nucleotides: TGTGCCAGCAGTTTTTTCCGGGGCGCGGGTCAGCCCCAGCATTTT. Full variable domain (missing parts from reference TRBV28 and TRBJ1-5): DVKVTQSSRYLVKRTGEKVFLECVQDMDHENMFWYRQDPGLGLRLIYFSYDVKMKEKGDIPEGYSVSREKKERFSLILESASTNQTSMYLCASSFFRGAGQPQHFGDGTRLSIL.